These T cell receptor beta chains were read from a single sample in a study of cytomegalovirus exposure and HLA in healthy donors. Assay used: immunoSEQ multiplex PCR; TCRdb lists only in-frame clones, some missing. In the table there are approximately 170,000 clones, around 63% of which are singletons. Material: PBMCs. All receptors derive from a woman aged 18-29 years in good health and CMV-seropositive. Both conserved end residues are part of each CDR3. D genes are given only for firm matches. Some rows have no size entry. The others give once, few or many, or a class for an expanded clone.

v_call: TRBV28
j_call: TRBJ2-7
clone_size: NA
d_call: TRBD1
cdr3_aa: CASRGTGASYEQYF
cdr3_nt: TGTGCCAGCAGAGGGACAGGGGCTTCCTACGAGCAGTACTTC

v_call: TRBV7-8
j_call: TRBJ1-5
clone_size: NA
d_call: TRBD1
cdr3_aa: CASSLVDRGYQPQHF
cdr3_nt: TGTGCCAGCAGCTTAGTGGACAGGGGTTATCAGCCCCAGCATTTT

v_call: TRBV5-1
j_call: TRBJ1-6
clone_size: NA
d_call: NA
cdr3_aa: CASSSNNSPLHF
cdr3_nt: TGCGCCAGCAGTTCTAATAATTCACCCCTCCACTTT

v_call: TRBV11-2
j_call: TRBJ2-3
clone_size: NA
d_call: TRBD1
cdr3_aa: CASSLQGAADTQYF
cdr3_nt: TGTGCCAGCAGCTTGCAGGGGGCAGCAGATACGCAGTATTTT

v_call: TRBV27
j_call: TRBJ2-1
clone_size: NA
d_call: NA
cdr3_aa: CASSLRSYNEQFF
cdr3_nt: TGTGCCAGCAGTTTGAGGTCCTACAATGAGCAGTTCTTC

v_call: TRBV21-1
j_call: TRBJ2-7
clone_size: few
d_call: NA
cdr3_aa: CASSDPGVFDEQYF
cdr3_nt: TGTGCCAGCAGCGATCCCGGGGTCTTCGACGAGCAGTACTTC

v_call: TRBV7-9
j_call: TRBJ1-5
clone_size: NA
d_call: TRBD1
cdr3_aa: CASSLALGTGDQPQHF
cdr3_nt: TGTGCCAGCAGCTTAGCGCTCGGGACAGGAGATCAGCCCCAGCATTTT

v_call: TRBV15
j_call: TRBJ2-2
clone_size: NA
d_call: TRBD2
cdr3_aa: CATSRGLGGRNTGELFF
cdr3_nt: TGTGCCACCAGCAGAGGGCTGGGCGGGAGGAACACCGGGGAGCTGTTTTTT

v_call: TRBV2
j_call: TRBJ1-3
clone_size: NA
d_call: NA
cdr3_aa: CASSLGASSGNTIYF
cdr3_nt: TGTGCCAGCTCCCTGGGGGCGAGCTCTGGAAACACCATATATTTT

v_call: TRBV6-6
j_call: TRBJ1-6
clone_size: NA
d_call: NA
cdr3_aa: CATLHGDSYNSPLHF
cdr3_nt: TGTGCCACCCTTCATGGCGACTCCTATAATTCCCCCCTCCACTTT

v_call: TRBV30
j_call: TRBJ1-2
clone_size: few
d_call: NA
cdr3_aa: CAWSVDGGSNDGYTF
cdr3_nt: TGTGCCTGGAGTGTAGATGGGGGGAGTAACGATGGCTACACCTTC

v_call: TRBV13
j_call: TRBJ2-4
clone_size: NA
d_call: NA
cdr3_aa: CASSLHGQHNYF
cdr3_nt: TGTGCCAGCAGCCTCCACGGACAGCACAACTACTTC

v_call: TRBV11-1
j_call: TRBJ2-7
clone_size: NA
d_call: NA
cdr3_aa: CATIHRQSEQYF
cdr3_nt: TGTGCCACAATACACCGCCAGTCCGAGCAGTACTTC

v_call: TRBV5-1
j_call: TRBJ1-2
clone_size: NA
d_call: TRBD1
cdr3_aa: CASSLDFWDRGHGYTF
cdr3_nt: TGCGCCAGCAGCTTGGATTTCTGGGACAGGGGGCATGGCTACACCTTC

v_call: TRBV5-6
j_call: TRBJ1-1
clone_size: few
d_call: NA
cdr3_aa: CASSLVRVNTEAFF
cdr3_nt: TGTGCCAGCAGCTTGGTTCGGGTGAACACTGAAGCTTTCTTT

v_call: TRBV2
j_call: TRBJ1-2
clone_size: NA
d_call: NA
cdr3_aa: CASSEEDKYTF
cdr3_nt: TGTGCCAGCAGCGAAGAGGACAAGTACACCTTC

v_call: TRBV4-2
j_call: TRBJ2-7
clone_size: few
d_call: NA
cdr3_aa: CASSQDLFRAQYF
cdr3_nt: TGTGCCAGCAGCCAAGATTTATTCAGGGCGCAGTACTTC

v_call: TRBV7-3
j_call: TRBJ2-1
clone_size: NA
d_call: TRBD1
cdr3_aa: CASSLMGQGSYNEQFF
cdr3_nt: TGTGCCAGCAGCTTAATGGGACAGGGCTCCTACAATGAGCAGTTCTTC

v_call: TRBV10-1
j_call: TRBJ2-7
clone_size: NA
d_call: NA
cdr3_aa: CASSPDGNYEQYF
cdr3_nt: TGCGCCAGCAGTCCGGACGGGAACTACGAGCAGTACTTC

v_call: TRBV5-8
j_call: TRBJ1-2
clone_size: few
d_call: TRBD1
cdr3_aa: CASRNVRDSRGYTF
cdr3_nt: TGTGCCAGCAGGAATGTCCGGGACAGTCGTGGCTACACCTTC

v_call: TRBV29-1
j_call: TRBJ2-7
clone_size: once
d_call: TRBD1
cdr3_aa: CSVELVSTGQTYEQYF
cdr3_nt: TGCAGCGTTGAACTGGTTAGTACGGGACAGACCTACGAGCAGTACTTC

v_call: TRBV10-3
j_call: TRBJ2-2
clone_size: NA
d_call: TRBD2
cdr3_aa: CAISESELAGVSGELFF
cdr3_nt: TGTGCCATCAGTGAGTCGGAACTAGCGGGGGTTAGCGGGGAGCTGTTTTTT

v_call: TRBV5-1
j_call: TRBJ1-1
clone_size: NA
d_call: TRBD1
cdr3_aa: CASSTGAGQGARGTEAFF
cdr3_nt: TGCGCCAGCAGCACCGGGGCGGGACAGGGGGCGAGGGGCACTGAAGCTTTCTTT

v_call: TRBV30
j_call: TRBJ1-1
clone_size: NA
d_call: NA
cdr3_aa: CAWSDTRNTEAFF
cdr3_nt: TGTGCCTGGAGCGATACAAGGAACACTGAAGCTTTCTTT

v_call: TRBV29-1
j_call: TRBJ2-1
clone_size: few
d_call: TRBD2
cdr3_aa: CSVIAGGPIDEQFF
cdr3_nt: TGCAGCGTTATAGCGGGAGGGCCCATCGATGAGCAGTTCTTC

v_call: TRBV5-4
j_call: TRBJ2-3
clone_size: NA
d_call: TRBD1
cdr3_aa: CASSLDRGVTDTQYF
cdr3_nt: TGTGCCAGCAGCTTGGACAGGGGGGTCACAGATACGCAGTATTTT

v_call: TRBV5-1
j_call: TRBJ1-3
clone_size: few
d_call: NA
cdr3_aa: CASSYSGNTIYF
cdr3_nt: TGCGCCAGCAGTTACTCTGGAAACACCATATATTTT

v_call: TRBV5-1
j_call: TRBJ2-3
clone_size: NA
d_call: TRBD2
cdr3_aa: CASSLVRGGDTQYF
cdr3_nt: TGCGCCAGCAGCTTGGTTAGGGGAGGGGATACGCAGTATTTT

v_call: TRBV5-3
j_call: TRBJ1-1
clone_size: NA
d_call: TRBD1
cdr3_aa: CARSLGQGGTTEAFF
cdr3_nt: TGTGCCAGAAGCCTGGGACAGGGCGGGACAACTGAAGCTTTCTTT

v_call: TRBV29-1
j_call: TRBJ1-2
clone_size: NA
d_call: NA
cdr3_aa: CSVGVGILRYPAGYGYTF
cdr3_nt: TGCAGCGTTGGTGTCGGGATACTCAGATACCCAGCCGGCTATGGCTACACCTTC

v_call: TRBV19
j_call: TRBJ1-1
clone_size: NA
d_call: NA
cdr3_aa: CASSIGQGVNTEAFF
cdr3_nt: TGTGCCAGTAGTATAGGCCAAGGGGTGAACACTGAAGCTTTCTTT

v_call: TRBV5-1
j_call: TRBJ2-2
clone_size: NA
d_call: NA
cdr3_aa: CASSTRDTRTGELFF
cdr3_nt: TGCGCCAGCAGCACCCGGGACACAAGAACCGGGGAGCTGTTTTTT

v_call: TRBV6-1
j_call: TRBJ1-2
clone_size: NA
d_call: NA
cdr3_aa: CASNKGYTF
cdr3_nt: TGTGCCAGCAACAAAGGCTACACCTTC

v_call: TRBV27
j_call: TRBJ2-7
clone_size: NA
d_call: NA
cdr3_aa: CASSPLGGPYEQYF
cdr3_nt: TGTGCCAGCAGCCCTCTCGGGGGACCCTACGAGCAGTACTTC

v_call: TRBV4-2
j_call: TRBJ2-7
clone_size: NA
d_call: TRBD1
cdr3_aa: CASSQGFGTGDTYEQYF
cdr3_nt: TGTGCCAGCAGCCAGGGATTCGGGACAGGGGATACCTACGAGCAGTACTTC

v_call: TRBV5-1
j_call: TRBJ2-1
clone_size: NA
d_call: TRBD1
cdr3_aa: CASSPPGTGNYNEQFF
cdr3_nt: TGCGCCAGCAGCCCACCCGGGACAGGGAATTACAATGAGCAGTTCTTC

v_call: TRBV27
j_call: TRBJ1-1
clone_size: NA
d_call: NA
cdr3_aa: CASSLGQNANTEAFF
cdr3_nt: TGTGCCAGCAGTTTGGGGCAGAATGCCAACACTGAAGCTTTCTTT

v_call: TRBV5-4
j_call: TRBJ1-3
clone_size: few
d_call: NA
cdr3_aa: CASSPSPKWGNTIYF
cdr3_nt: TGTGCCAGCAGCCCCTCTCCTAAGTGGGGAAACACCATATATTTT

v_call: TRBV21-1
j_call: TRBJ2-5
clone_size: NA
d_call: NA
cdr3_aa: CASTGTQYF
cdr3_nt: TGTGCCAGCACAGGGACCCAGTACTTC

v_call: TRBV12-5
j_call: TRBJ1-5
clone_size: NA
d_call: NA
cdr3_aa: CASAGVGGVSQPQHF
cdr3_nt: TGTGCTAGTGCTGGGGTTGGGGGGGTTAGTCAGCCCCAGCATTTT

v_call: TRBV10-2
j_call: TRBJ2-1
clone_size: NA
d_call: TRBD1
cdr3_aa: CASRGTDYNEQFF
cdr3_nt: TGCGCCAGCAGGGGGACAGACTACAATGAGCAGTTCTTC

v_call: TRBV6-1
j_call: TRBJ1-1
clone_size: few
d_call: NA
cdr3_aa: CASSETGLTEAFF
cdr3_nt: TGTGCCAGCAGTGAAACAGGGCTCACTGAAGCTTTCTTT

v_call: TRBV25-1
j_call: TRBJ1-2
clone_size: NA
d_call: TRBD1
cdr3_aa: CASSGMGQQGGYTF
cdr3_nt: TGTGCCAGCAGTGGGATGGGACAGCAGGGGGGCTACACCTTC

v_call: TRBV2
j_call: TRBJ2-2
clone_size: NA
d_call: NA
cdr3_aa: CASSEHGQSGELFF
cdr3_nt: TGTGCCAGCAGTGAACACGGACAATCCGGGGAGCTGTTTTTT

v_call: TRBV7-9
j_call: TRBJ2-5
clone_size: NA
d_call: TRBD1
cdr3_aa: CASSRQGEQYF
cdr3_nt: TGTGCCAGCAGCCGGCAGGGGGAGCAGTACTTC

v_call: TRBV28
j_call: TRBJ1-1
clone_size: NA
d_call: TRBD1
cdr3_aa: CASSLSGPTGENTEAFF
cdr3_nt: TGTGCCAGCAGTTTATCCGGACCGACAGGGGAGAACACTGAAGCTTTCTTT

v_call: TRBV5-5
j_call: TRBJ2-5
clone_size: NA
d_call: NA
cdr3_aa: CASSRYGRQETQYF
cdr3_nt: TGTGCCAGCTCACGTTATGGCCGACAAGAGACCCAGTACTTC

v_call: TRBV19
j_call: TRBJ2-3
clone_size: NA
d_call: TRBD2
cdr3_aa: CASSTYPGLVVPDTQYF
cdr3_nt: TGTGCCAGTAGTACCTACCCGGGACTAGTCGTTCCAGATACGCAGTATTTT

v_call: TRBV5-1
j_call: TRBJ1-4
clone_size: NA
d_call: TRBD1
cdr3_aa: CASSTDRGQRKLFF
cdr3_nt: TGCGCCAGCAGCACAGACAGGGGGCAAAGGAAACTGTTTTTT